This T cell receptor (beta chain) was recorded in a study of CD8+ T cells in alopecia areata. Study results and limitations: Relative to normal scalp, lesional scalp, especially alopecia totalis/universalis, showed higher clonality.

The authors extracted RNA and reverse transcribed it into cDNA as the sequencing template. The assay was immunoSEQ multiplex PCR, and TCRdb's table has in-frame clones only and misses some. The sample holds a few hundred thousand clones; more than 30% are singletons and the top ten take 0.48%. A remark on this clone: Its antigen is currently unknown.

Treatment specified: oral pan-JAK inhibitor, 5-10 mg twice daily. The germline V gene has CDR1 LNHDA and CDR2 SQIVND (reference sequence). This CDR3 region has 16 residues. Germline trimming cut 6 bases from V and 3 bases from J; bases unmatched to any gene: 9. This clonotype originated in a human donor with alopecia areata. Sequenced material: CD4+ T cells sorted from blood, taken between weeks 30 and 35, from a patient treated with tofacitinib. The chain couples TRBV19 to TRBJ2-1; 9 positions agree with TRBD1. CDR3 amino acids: CASRGQGNHHYNEQFF. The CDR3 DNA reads TGTGCCAGTAGGGGACAGGGTAACCACCACTACAATGAGCAGTTCTTC.